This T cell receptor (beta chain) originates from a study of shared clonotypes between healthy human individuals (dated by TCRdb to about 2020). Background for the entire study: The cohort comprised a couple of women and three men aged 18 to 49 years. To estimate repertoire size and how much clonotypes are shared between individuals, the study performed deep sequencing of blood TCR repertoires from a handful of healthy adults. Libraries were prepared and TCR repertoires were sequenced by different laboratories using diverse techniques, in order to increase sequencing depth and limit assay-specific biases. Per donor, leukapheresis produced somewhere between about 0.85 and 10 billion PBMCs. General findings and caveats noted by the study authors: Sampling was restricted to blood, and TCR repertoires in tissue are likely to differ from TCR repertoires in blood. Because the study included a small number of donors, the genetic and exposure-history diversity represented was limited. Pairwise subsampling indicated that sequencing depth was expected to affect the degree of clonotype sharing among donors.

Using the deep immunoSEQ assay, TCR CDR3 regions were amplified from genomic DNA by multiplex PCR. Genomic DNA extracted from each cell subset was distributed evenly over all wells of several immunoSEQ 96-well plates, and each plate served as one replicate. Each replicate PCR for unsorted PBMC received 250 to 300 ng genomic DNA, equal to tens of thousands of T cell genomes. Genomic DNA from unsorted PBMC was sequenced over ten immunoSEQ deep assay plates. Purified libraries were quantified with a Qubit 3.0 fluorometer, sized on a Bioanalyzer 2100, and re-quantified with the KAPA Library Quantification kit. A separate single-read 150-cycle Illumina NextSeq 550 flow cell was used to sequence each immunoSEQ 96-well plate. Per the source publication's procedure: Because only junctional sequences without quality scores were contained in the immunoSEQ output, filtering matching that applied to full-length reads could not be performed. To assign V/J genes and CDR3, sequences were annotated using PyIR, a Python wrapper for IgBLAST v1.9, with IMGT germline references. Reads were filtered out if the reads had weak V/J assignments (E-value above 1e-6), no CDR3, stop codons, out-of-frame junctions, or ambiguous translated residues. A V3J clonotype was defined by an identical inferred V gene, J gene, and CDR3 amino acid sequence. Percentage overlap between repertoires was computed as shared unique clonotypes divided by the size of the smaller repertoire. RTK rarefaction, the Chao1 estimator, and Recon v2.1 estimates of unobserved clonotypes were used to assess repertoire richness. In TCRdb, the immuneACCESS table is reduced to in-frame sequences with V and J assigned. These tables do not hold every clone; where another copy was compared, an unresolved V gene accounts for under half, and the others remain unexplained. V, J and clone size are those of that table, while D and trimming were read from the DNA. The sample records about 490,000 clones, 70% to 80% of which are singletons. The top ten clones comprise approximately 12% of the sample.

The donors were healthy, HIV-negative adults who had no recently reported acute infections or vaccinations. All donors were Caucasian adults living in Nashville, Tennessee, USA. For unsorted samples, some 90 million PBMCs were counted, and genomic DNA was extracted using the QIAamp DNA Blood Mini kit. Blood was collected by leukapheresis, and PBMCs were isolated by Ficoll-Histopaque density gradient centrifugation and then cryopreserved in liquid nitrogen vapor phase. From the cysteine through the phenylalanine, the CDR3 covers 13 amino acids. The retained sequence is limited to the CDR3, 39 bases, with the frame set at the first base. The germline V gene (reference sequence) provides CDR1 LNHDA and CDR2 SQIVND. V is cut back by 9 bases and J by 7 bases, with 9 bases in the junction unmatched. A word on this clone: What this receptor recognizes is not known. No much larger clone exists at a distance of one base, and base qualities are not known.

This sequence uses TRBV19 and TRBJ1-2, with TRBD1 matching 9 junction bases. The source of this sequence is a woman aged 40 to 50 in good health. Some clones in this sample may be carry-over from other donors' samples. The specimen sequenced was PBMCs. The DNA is TGTGCCAGCGGTACAGGGGGCAGCGGTGGCTACACCTTC. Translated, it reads CASGTGGSGGYTF.